The source of this TCR beta chain is a study of blood T cell repertoires in COVID-19. TCRdb keeps only in-frame clones here, not all; method: immunoSEQ multiplex PCR. The sample yields approximately 220,000 clones, roughly four fifths seen once. Germline V gene lookup returns CDR1 ENHRY and CDR2 SYGVKD. The V end lost 8 bases, the J end lost 6 bases, and 11 bases lay between the germline ends. This CDR3 has 13 amino acids. V usage is TRBV10-3 and J usage is TRBJ1-6; D ambiguous. Sequencing input: PBMCs or T cells enriched from blood (not recorded which). This TCR was recovered from a woman aged 45-65 years who had been exposed to COVID-19. The CDR3 protein is CAIQPGFNSPLHF. The CDR3 DNA reads TGTGCCATCCAGCCGGGTTTTAATTCACCCCTCCACTTT.